This TCR beta chain was sequenced during a study of T-cell reconstitution after alpha-beta-depleted transplantation in children. This clonotype showed up many times. CDR1 and CDR2 from the germline V gene are SGHTA and FQGNSA. The CDR3 totals 16 residues. V lost 1 base and J lost 7; bases outside the gene matches: 9. Library preparation (for TCRbeta) was performed with unique molecular identifiers. TCRdb analysed the PCR reads with MiXCR anew, one entry per CDR3 protein. Counted here are hundreds of thousands of distinct CDR3 sequences, 16% occurring once; the ten biggest clones make up about 1.1%. The sequences come from PBMCs from the stem cell graft donor, collected from the stem cell graft. The TCR originated in a human donor who donated a stem cell graft to a child with acute myeloid leukemia. The V gene is TRBV7-2, the J gene TRBJ2-1; 8 bases agree with TRBD2. The CDR3 region is CASSLVGSGVGNEQFF. Here the CDR3 DNA reads TGTGCCAGCAGCTTAGTAGGTAGCGGGGTAGGAAATGAGCAGTTCTTC.